These 5 T cell receptor beta chains were all obtained from the same sample, sequenced in a study of T-cell reconstitution after alpha-beta-depleted transplantation in children. The TCRbeta library was prepared with unique molecular identifiers. From the PCR reads, TCRdb called clonotypes with MiXCR, one entry per CDR3 protein. The sample gives hundreds of thousands of distinct CDR3 sequences, 8.5% to 10% of which show up once; over 5% is in the top ten. The sequences come from PBMCs from the stem cell graft donor, collected from the stem cell graft. The receptors were gathered from a human donor who donated a stem cell graft to a child with acute lymphoblastic leukemia.

The chain employs TRBV11-2 and TRBJ2-3; D might be TRBD2 (5 bases). Per the germline V gene, CDR1 is SGHAT and CDR2 is FQNNGV. V shed 5 bases and J shed 15 bases, with 18 bases lying between them. The CDR3 is made up of 12 amino acids. For the CDR3, the DNA is TGTGCCAGCAGCCGCGACCGGGCCGGAGGTTATTTT. The encoded protein is CASSRDRAGGYF. Filled out from reference TRBV11-2 and TRBJ2-3, the complete variable domain reads EAGVAQSPRYKIIEKRQSVAFWCNPISGHATLYWYQQILGQGPKLLIQFQNNGVVDDSQLPKDRFSAERLKGVDSTLKIQPAKLEDSAVYLCASSRDRAGGYFGPGTRLTVL.

The CDR3 DNA follows: TGTGCCAGCAGCCAAGATGACCCTCGCGTATCTGGGGCCAACGTCCTGACTTTC. Translated: CASSQDDPRVSGANVLTF. The chain uses TRBV3-1 and TRBJ2-6, with no clear D. Trimming took 0 bases from V and 1 from J, leaving 13 bases between them. The CDR3 runs 18 residues. Germline V CDR1 and CDR2: LGHDT, YNNKEL (reference sequence).

The chain is built from TRBV12-3 or TRBV12-4 and TRBJ1-1, with unresolved D. CDR3 length: 13 amino acids. Deletions cut 4 bases from V and 8 bases from J, with 14 bases between. The CDR3 region has the DNA TGTGCCAGCAGTTCTGTAGGGATGGGGGAAGCTTTCTTT. Protein product: CASSSVGMGEAFF.

The sample holds a few counts of this clonotype. This chain uses TRBV12-3 or TRBV12-4 with TRBJ2-1; TRBD2 matches 8 bases. This CDR3 is 15 amino acids long. J gave up 7 bases and V 5 bases, and 10 bases lay outside the gene matches. The CDR3 sequence is CASSVTGGVGNEQFF. The CDR3 DNA is TGTGCCAGCAGTGTTACGGGGGGGGTGGGGAATGAGCAGTTCTTC.

This chain links TRBV7-9 with TRBJ1-3; a possible D gene is TRBD1 (5 bases). V was cut by 2 bases and J by 0 bases, with 14 bases left in between. Looked up from germline, CDR1 is SEHNR and CDR2 is FQNEAQ (reference sequence). The CDR3 runs 17 residues. CDR3 sequence: CASSLRGQDISGNTIYF. The CDR3, as DNA: TGTGCCAGCAGCTTACGTGGACAAGATATCTCTGGAAACACCATATATTTT.